This TCR beta chain is from a study of resident and recirculating memory T cells in vitiligo. In the study overall: Samples were epidermis from two lesional and two nonlesional sites, plus PBMCs.

Patients' lesions had not changed for the previous 6 months. No patient showed confetti depigmentation, a clinical sign of active disease. The assay was immunoSEQ multiplex PCR, and TCRdb's table has in-frame clones only and misses some. The repertoire includes roughly 76,000 clones, approximately 90% of them detected once, and roughly 5% sits in the top ten. Germline values: CDR1 SGHTA, CDR2 FQGNSA. The length of the CDR3 is 14 residues. V lost 2 bases, J lost 5 bases, and 10 bases lay in between. The sequenced sample was blood. This chain connects TRBV7-2 to TRBJ2-4; D possibly corresponds to TRBD1 (5 bases). The clonotype comes from a male donor with vitiligo. The DNA of the CDR3 is TGTGCCAGCAGCTTATCGCAGGGTCAAAACATTCAGTACTTC. Translated: CASSLSQGQNIQYF.